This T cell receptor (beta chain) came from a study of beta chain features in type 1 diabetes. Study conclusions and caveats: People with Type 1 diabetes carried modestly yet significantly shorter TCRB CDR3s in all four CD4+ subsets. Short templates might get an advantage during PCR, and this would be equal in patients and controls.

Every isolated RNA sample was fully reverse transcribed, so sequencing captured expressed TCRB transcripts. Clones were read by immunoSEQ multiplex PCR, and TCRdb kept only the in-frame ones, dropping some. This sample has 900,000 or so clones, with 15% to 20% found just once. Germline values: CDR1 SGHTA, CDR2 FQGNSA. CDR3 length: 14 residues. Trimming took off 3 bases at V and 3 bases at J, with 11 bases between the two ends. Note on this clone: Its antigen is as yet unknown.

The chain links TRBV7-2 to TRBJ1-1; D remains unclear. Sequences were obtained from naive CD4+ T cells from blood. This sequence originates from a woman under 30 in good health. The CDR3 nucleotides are TGTGCCAGCAGCTTTTTGGGGAGGGACACTGAAGCTTTCTTT. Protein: CASSFLGRDTEAFF. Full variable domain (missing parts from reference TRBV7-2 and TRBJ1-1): GAGVSQSPSNKVTEKGKDVELRCDPISGHTALYWYRQSLGQGLEFLIYFQGNSAPDKSGLPSDRFSAERTGGSVSTLTIQRTQQEDSAVYLCASSFLGRDTEAFFGQGTRLTVV.